A selection of T cell receptor beta chains follows, all from one sample in a study of long-term antiretroviral therapy in people with HIV. Assay used: immunoSEQ multiplex PCR; TCRdb lists only in-frame clones, some missing. The top ten clones hold around 4.8% of a sample with more than 20,000 clones, about 88% of them seen once. Sequencing used unsorted PBMCs, obtained 2.6 to 2.8 years after starting antiretroviral therapy. All receptors come from a man aged 40-49 years with HIV. Each CDR3 is given with its conserved first and last residue. D genes are given only for firm matches. Clone size is shown for a subset of rows, as once, few, many or a class of expanded clone.

D: .
V: TRBV4-3
J: TRBJ1-2
size: .
DNA: TGCGCCAGCAGCCAGGCCTCGACAAGGCCCAGATATGGCTACACCTTC
CDR3: CASSQASTRPRYGYTF

D: .
V: TRBV7-6
J: TRBJ1-5
size: .
DNA: TGTGCCAGCAGCTTAGAGGGAGAGGGGCGGAGGCCCCAGCATTTT
CDR3: CASSLEGEGRRPQHF

D: TRBD1
V: TRBV4-1
J: TRBJ2-3
size: .
DNA: TGCGCCAGCAGCCAACTTCTTCCGGACAGGGACACAGATACGCAGTATTTT
CDR3: CASSQLLPDRDTDTQYF

D: TRBD1
V: TRBV6-1
J: TRBJ2-4
size: .
DNA: TGTGCCAGCAGTGAATGGGACAGAGACATTCAGTACTTC
CDR3: CASSEWDRDIQYF

D: TRBD1
V: TRBV28
J: TRBJ1-4
size: .
DNA: TGTGCCAGCAGGTCCGGGACAGGACGGGAAAAACTGTTTTTT
CDR3: CASRSGTGREKLFF

D: .
V: TRBV18
J: TRBJ1-5
size: .
DNA: TGTGCCAGCTCACCGGTTCTGAGTCAGCCCCAGCATTTT
CDR3: CASSPVLSQPQHF

D: .
V: TRBV4-3
J: TRBJ2-7
size: .
DNA: TGCGCCAGCAGCTCCGGGACTGTAGGCGAGCAGTACTTC
CDR3: CASSSGTVGEQYF

D: .
V: TRBV7-9
J: TRBJ1-2
size: .
DNA: TGTGCCAGCAGCACCACAGGGTCTGGCTACACCTTC
CDR3: CASSTTGSGYTF

D: TRBD1
V: TRBV14
J: TRBJ2-7
size: .
DNA: TGTGCCAGCAGCCAAGTCTCAGGGGGCTTTTCCTACGAGCAGTACTTC
CDR3: CASSQVSGGFSYEQYF

D: TRBD1
V: TRBV9
J: TRBJ2-1
size: .
DNA: TGTGCCAGCAGCTTTCGGGACAGGGGAAGTAATGAGCAGTTCTTC
CDR3: CASSFRDRGSNEQFF

D: .
V: TRBV5-4
J: TRBJ2-3
size: .
DNA: TGTGCCAGCAGCTTGTCGCAGGGGCAGGGCGCAGATACGCAGTATTTT
CDR3: CASSLSQGQGADTQYF

D: .
V: TRBV19
J: TRBJ1-5
size: once
DNA: TGTGCCAGTACCAGGAGGGGCGGCAGGGTTGGCAATCAGCCCCAGCATTTT
CDR3: CASTRRGGRVGNQPQHF

D: .
V: TRBV5-4
J: TRBJ2-1
size: .
DNA: TGTGCCAGCAGCTTATGGGCGGCTGAGCAGTTCTTC
CDR3: CASSLWAAEQFF